What follows are 25 T cell receptor beta chains derived from one specimen sequenced in a study of blood T cells in healthy people across ages. A second PCR of roughly 6 to 12 cycles used a sample-barcoded 5' primer and a J-beta primer mix. TCRdb processed the 5' RACE reads anew with MiXCR; each CDR3 protein has one entry. The top ten hold approximately 15% of the sample, which has roughly 680,000 distinct CDR3 sequences, 40% to 65% seen once. The material sequenced was blood. All receptors come from a woman at least 80 years old in good health.

This chain links TRBV27 with TRBJ2-7; TRBD1 aligns across 9 bases. The DNA end is a closer match to TRBJ2-5, so the J assignment may be wrong. Germline CDR1 MNHEY, CDR2 SMNVEV (reference sequence). The CDR3 extends over 17 amino acids. The CDR3 DNA reads as TGTGCCAGCAGTCGAACCCTTACAGGGGGCTTCCCGGAGACCCAGTACTTC. Its protein is CASSRTLTGGFPETQYF.

In its sample, this clonotype was seen a few times. This chain connects TRBV5-1 to TRBJ2-5, with D possibly matching TRBD1 (6 bases). CDR1 SGHRS and CDR2 YFSETQ come from the germline V gene. V was pared by 2 bases and J by 3 bases, with 8 bases between. The CDR3 consists of 13 residues. The chain's CDR3 is CASSFGGEETQYF. CDR3 nucleotide sequence: TGCGCCAGCAGCTTTGGGGGCGAAGAGACCCAGTACTTC.

CDR3 sequence reads: CASNNEAYEQYF. The CDR3 region has the DNA TGTGCCAGCAATAATGAGGCCTACGAGCAGTACTTC. The chain combines TRBV2 with TRBJ2-7; no clear D gene. V was pared by 7 bases and J by 2 bases, with 9 bases between. The CDR3 spans 12 residues. Germline CDR1 SNHLY, CDR2 FYNNEI.

This clonotype was seen only a few times. This chain connects TRBV12-3 or TRBV12-4 to TRBJ2-5; D not resolved. The V end lost 3 bases, the J end lost 6 bases, and 14 bases lay between the germline ends. This CDR3 contains 14 residues. CDR3 bases: TGTGCCAGCAGTTTTGGTTTGGCTGGGAAGACCCAGTACTTC. This gives the protein CASSFGLAGKTQYF.

V is TRBV6-5 and J is TRBJ2-3, with D possibly called TRBD1 or TRBD2 (6 bases each). Trimming pared 6 bases from V and 8 bases from J, leaving 18 bases between. The V gene's germline CDR1 is MNHEY and CDR2 SVGAGI. The CDR3 is 14 residues long. The CDR3 protein is CASRRGRQAGTQYF. In DNA form, the CDR3 reads TGTGCCAGCAGACGGGGGAGACAGGCGGGTACGCAGTATTTT.

This clonotype showed up many times. The genes are TRBV4-2 and TRBJ2-3; no reliable D call. Trimming pared 1 base from V and 5 bases from J, leaving 7 bases between. There are 13 residues in the CDR3. From germline, CDR1 is LGHNA and CDR2 YNFKEQ. In DNA, the CDR3 is TGTGCCAGCAGCCAAGTAATCAGAGATACGCAGTATTTT. Its translation is CASSQVIRDTQYF.

Many counts were recorded for this clonotype. This chain connects TRBV20-1 to TRBJ2-4, with D tentatively TRBD1 (6 bases). The germline V and J ends were trimmed by 3 bases and 0 bases, with 12 bases remaining between them. The CDR3 is 15 residues long. The germline gives CDR1 DFQATT, CDR2 SNEGSKA (reference sequence). The CDR3 is CSARGTLLAKNIQYF. CDR3 bases: TGCAGTGCTAGGGGGACATTGCTAGCCAAAAACATTCAGTACTTC.

V is TRBV7-9 and J is TRBJ1-5; possibly TRBD1 for D (5 bases). V lost 8 bases and J 2 bases, leaving 13 bases between the germline ends. The CDR3 sequence is 14 residues long. Germline values: CDR1 SEHNR, CDR2 FQNEAQ (reference sequence). The CDR3 DNA reads TGTGCCAGCGGGGGGGGTTCTGGCAATCAGCCCCAGCATTTT. Protein product: CASGGGSGNQPQHF.

This clonotype was detected many times. This chain joins TRBV4-1 and TRBJ1-5; 9 nucleotides align to TRBD1. V lost 4 bases to trimming and J lost 7 bases; unmatched junction nucleotides: 5. This CDR3 has 14 amino acids. Germline V gene sequence: CDR1 MGHRA, CDR2 YSYEKL. CDR3 sequence: CASSPDRGNQPQHF. DNA of the CDR3: TGCGCCAGCAGCCCCGACAGGGGGAACCAGCCCCAGCATTTT.

This chain links TRBV12-3 or TRBV12-4 with TRBJ2-3, with TRBD2 identical over 7 bases. The trim removed 5 bases at V and 15 bases at J, leaving 20 bases unmatched. This CDR3 has 15 residues. The CDR3 coding sequence is TGTGCCAGCAGTCCAGAGGGAGGGCGCGGAGATATGCAATATTTT. Its translation: CASSPEGGRGDMQYF.

V usage is TRBV28 and J usage is TRBJ1-5; D remains ambiguous. The CDR3 sequence is 14 residues long. Germline V gene sequence: CDR1 MDHEN, CDR2 SYDVKM. Trimming removed 3 bases at V and 3 bases at J, with 9 bases between. The CDR3 loop is CASSLYGTNQPQHF. CDR3 nucleotides: TGTGCCAGCAGTTTGTACGGAACCAATCAGCCCCAGCATTTT.

This clonotype was detected ten times or more. This chain connects TRBV12-3 or TRBV12-4 to TRBJ2-7; D possibly corresponds to TRBD2 (6 bases). This CDR3 contains 13 residues. The V gene lost 7 bases and the J gene lost 5 bases, with 15 bases spanning the gap. CDR3 amino acids: CASTPGGSHEQYF. The CDR3 DNA follows: TGTGCCAGCACCCCCGGGGGTTCCCACGAGCAGTACTTC.

Worth noting for this clonotype: The junction differs from germline at one of its ends, possibly a read error. The rearrangement uses TRBV12-3 or TRBV12-4 and TRBJ1-1; D ambiguous. The CDR3 has 14 amino acids. CDR3 DNA: TGTGCCAGCAGTTTACGTCAGATAAACACTGAGGCTTTCTTT. Amino acids: CASSLRQINTEAFF.

The chain is built from TRBV5-8 and TRBJ2-5; tentatively, D is TRBD2 (5 bases). Germline assignment: CDR1 SGHTS and CDR2 YDEGEE. This CDR3 comprises 14 residues. V was trimmed by 4 bases and J by 3 bases, leaving 13 bases between them. The CDR3 DNA follows: TGTGCCAGCAGCCGCCCGCCGGGGAAAGAGACCCAGTACTTC. Residues: CASSRPPGKETQYF.

The chain couples TRBV20-1 to TRBJ1-2, with 11 positions matching TRBD1. The V gene end was trimmed by 0 bases and the J gene end by 7 bases; junction bases not matched to a gene: 13. There are 17 residues in the CDR3. Looked up from germline, CDR1 is DFQATT and CDR2 is SNEGSKA (reference sequence). CDR3 DNA: TGCAGTGCTAGAGAGCCTTTAACCGGGACAGGGGGTTTTGGCTACACCTTC. Its protein product is CSAREPLTGTGGFGYTF.

This chain links TRBV5-1 with TRBJ2-3; 11 bases align to TRBD2. Germline CDR1 is SGHRS and CDR2 is YFSETQ. The CDR3 runs to 17 residues. Germline trimming cut 4 bases from V and 6 bases from J; bases unmatched to any gene: 13. The CDR3, as DNA: TGCGCCAGCAGCCCGTTTGCCGTGGGACTAGCGGCTGATACGCAGTATTTT. Protein sequence: CASSPFAVGLAADTQYF.

To note about this clonotype: A much larger clone lies a single base off, so this may be a read error. The chain combines TRBV7-3 with TRBJ2-1, with D perhaps TRBD2 (5 bases). This CDR3 contains 15 residues. V lost 2 bases, J lost 9 bases, and 17 bases lay in between. From germline, CDR1 is SGHTA and CDR2 FQGTGA. The CDR3 is CASSLLRTQGGEQFF. For the CDR3, the DNA is TGTGCCAGCAGCTTACTGAGGACCCAAGGAGGTGAGCAGTTCTTC.

As to this clonotype: It may be a read error: a sequence one base away is much more abundant. This chain uses TRBV10-3 with TRBJ2-5; weak D call: TRBD2 (7 bases). CDR1 is ENHRY, CDR2 SYGVKD, per germline. Trimming took off 8 bases at V and 11 bases at J, with 24 bases between the two ends. This CDR3 spans 14 amino acids. CDR3 protein: CAIGTGGSGDEQYF. In nucleotides, the CDR3 is TGTGCCATCGGAACGGGAGGATCAGGGGATGAGCAGTACTTC.

The chain carries TRBV6-5 and TRBJ2-3, with D hard to call. Trimming cost V 2 bases and J 5 bases, with 8 bases left between them. This CDR3 has 13 residues. The germline V gene encodes CDR1 MNHEY and CDR2 SVGAGI. CDR3 protein: CASSYGFGDTQYF. The CDR3 DNA sequence: TGTGCCAGCAGTTACGGGTTCGGAGATACGCAGTATTTT.

This clonotype showed up many times. The chain is built from TRBV29-1 and TRBJ2-5; no clear D. CDR1 and CDR2 from the germline V gene are SQVTM and ANQGSEA. The CDR3 runs 10 residues. Trimming removed 3 bases from V and 5 bases from J, with 4 bases in between. The CDR3 reads CSVDQETQYF. DNA for the CDR3: TGCAGCGTTGATCAGGAGACCCAGTACTTC.

This clonotype has only a few counts. The genes are TRBV12-3 or TRBV12-4 and TRBJ2-5, with 8 bases aligning to TRBD1. The last part of the DNA fits TRBJ2-7 better; the J call may be wrong. The CDR3 runs 15 residues. CDR3 in DNA: TGTGCCAGCAGTTTATATCCAGGGGGCGAGTACGAGCAGTACTTC. Translating it yields CASSLYPGGEYEQYF.

This clonotype was picked up many times. The rearrangement uses TRBV29-1 and TRBJ2-5; D gene ambiguous. Germline-derived CDR1 and CDR2 are SQVTM and ANQGSEA. The CDR3 contains 11 residues. DNA of the CDR3: TGCAGTGTGGAAGGACAAGAGACCCAGTACTTC. Protein: CSVEGQETQYF.

CDR3 region: CASSPVYNEQFF. The CDR3 coding sequence is TGTGCCAGCAGTCCCGTGTACAATGAGCAGTTCTTC. The rearrangement joins TRBV6-2 or TRBV6-3 to TRBJ2-1; D gene uncertain. Germline values: CDR1 MNHEY, CDR2 SVGEGT. Trimming stripped 5 bases from V and 4 bases from J, with 6 bases between. The length of the CDR3 is 12 residues.

The table lists this clonotype with many counts. The chain recombines TRBV27 with TRBJ2-1; TRBD2 aligns across 16 bases. CDR1 is MNHEY, CDR2 SMNVEV, per germline (reference sequence). The V segment lost 5 bases and the J segment 9 bases; nucleotides outside the gene matches: 10. The CDR3 runs 17 residues. As DNA, the CDR3 is TGTGCCAGCAGTACTACGGGACTAGCGGGAGGGTGGGGTGAGCAGTTCTTC. This encodes CASSTTGLAGGWGEQFF.

This clonotype has at least ten counts. J is TRBJ2-1 and V is TRBV6-5; D unclear. There are 13 residues in the CDR3. Trimming shortened V by 4 bases and J by 10 bases, and 14 bases separated the two germline ends. Germline CDR1 and CDR2: MNHEY and SVGAGI. The CDR3, as DNA: TGTGCCAGCAGTTGGTCTAGGCTGGAGGAGCAGTTCTTC. Its protein is CASSWSRLEEQFF.